This TCR beta chain was captured in a study of blood T cells in healthy people across ages. The V segment lost 0 bases and the J segment 3 bases; nucleotides outside the gene matches: 7. The CDR3 loop spans 18 amino acids. CDR1 and CDR2 (germline): SGHVS, FQNEAQ. Primers used in a second PCR of roughly 6 to 12 cycles were a sample-barcoded 5' primer and a J-beta primer mix. A single record per CDR3 protein comes from TCRdb applying MiXCR to the 5' RACE reads. Among around 1,800,000 distinct CDR3 sequences listed, 30% to 40% were seen once. Each sample gave at least 6.5 million isolated PBMCs. Sequences were obtained from blood. This sequence joins TRBV7-8 and TRBJ2-3; 12 nucleotides match TRBD2. This TCR derives from a human donor in good health. The CDR3 nucleotides are TGTGCCAGCAGCTTAGCGGTCGCTAGCGGGGGGGAAACAGATACGCAGTATTTT. This sequence encodes CASSLAVASGGETDTQYF.